This T cell receptor (beta chain) is drawn from a study of blood T cell repertoires in COVID-19. Study in general: Nucleic acid was either cDNA or gDNA, and it came from T cells, B-cell-depleted T cells, or PBMCs.

TCRdb keeps only in-frame clones here, not all; method: immunoSEQ multiplex PCR. Of about 190,000 clones in the sample, under 90% were seen once. Germline CDR1 reads SQVTM; CDR2 reads ANQGSEA. Trimming took 4 bases from V and 2 from J, leaving 9 bases between them. CDR3 length: 13 residues. Input material: peripheral blood. The gene calls are TRBV29-1 and TRBJ1-5; unclear D gene. This sequence was found in a man aged 55 to 70 with acute or convalescent COVID-19. Written as DNA, the CDR3 is TGCAGCGTTGGACCAGGTGGCAATCAGCCCCAGCATTTT. Protein sequence: CSVGPGGNQPQHF.